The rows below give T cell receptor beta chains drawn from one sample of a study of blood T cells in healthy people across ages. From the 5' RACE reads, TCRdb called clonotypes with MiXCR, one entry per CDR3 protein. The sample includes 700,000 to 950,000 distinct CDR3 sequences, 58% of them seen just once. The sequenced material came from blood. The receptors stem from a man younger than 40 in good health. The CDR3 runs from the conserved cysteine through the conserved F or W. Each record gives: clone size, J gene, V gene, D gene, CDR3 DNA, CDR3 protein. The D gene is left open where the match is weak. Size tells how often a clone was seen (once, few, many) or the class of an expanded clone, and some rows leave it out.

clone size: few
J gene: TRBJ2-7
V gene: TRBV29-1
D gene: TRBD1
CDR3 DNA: TGCAGCGTTGAGATTCGGCAGGGGGCTTGGGTAGGTTACGAGCAGTACTTC
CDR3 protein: CSVEIRQGAWVGYEQYF

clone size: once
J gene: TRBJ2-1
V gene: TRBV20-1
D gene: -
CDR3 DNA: TGCAGTGCCCCTAACGCGGGGTGGCACAATGAGCAGTTCTTC
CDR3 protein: CSAPNAGWHNEQFF

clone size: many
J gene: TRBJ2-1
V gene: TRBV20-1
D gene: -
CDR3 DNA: TGCAGTGTAACCGGGACGAACGCCGCGGGGGAGCAGTTCTTC
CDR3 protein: CSVTGTNAAGEQFF

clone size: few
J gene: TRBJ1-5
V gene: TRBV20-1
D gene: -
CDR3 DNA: TGCAGTGCTAGATCCTCGGGGGTGGCGCCCCAGCATTTT
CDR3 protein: CSARSSGVAPQHF

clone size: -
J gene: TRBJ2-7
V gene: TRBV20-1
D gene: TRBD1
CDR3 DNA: TGCAGTGCTATGCGCCGGGACAGATCCTACGAGCAGTACTTC
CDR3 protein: CSAMRRDRSYEQYF

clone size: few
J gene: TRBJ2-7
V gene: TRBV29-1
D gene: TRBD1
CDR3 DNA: TGCAGCGTCAGACAGGGAATTCTCTACGAGCAGTACTTC
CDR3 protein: CSVRQGILYEQYF

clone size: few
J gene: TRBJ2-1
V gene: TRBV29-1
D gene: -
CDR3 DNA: TGCAGCGTCCCACAGGGTGGGGACAATGAGCAGTTCTTC
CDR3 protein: CSVPQGGDNEQFF

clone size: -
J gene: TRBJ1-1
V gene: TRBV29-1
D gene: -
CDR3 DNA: TGCAGCGTGGGAGACATGAACACTGAAGCTTTCTTT
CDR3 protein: CSVGDMNTEAFF

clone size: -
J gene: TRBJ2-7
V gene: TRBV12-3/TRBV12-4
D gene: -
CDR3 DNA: TGTGCCAGCAGTTTCGGTGGGGGAATCTACGAGCAGTACTTC
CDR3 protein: CASSFGGGIYEQYF

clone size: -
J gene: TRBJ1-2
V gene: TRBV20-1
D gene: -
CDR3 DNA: TGCAGTGCTAGAGATGGACAAGGGCTTAACTATGGCTACACCTTC
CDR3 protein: CSARDGQGLNYGYTF

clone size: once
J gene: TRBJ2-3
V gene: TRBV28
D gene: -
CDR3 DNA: TGTGCCAGCAGGAAGGGGGGGACAGCGTTCACAGATACGCAGTATTTT
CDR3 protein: CASRKGGTAFTDTQYF

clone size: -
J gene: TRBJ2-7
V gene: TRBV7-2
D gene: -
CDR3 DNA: TGTGCCAGCAGCTGGGCTGGGAGGCAGTACGAGCAGTACTTC
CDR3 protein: CASSWAGRQYEQYF

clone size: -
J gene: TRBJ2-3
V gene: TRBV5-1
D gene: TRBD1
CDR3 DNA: TGCGCCAGCAGGGCCGGGACAGGGGGCACAGATACGCAGTATTTT
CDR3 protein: CASRAGTGGTDTQYF

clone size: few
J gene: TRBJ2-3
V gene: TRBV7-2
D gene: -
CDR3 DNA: TGTGCCAGCAGTTCCCGTAGCGGAAGCACAGATACGCAGTATTTT
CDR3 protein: CASSSRSGSTDTQYF

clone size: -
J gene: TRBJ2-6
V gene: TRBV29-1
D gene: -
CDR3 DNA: TGCAGCGTATTGGAGTCTGGGGCCAACGTCCTGACTTTC
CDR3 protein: CSVLESGANVLTF

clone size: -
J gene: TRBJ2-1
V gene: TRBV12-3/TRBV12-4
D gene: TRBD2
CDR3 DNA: TGTGCCGGCAGTTTGGGGACTAGCGGCGATGAGCAGTTCTTC
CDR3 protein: CAGSLGTSGDEQFF

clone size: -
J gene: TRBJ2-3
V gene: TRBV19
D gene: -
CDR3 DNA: TGTGCCAGTAGTACCGGACAGCTCACAGATACGCAGTATTTT
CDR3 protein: CASSTGQLTDTQYF

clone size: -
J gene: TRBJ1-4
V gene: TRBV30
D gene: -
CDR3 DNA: TGTGCCTGGCGGCGGGGCGCAACAACTAATGAAAAACTGTTTTTT
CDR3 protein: CAWRRGATTNEKLFF

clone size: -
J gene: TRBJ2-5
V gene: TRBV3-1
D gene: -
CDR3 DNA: TGTGCCAGCAGCTCTGACAGGACTCAAGAGACCCAGTACTTC
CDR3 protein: CASSSDRTQETQYF

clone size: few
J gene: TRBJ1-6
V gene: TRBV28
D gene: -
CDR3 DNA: TGTGCCACCCGGACGGCGGCAGGCTCACCCCTCCACTTT
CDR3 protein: CATRTAAGSPLHF

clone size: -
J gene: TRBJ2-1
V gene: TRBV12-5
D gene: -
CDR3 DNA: TGTGCTAGTGGTAGAAGTCCAGAAAACCAGCAGTTCTTC
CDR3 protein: CASGRSPENQQFF

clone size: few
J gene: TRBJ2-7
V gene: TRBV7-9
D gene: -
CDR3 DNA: TGTGCCAGCAGCTTCCACGGGACATTCAGCTCCTACGAGCAGTACTTC
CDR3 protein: CASSFHGTFSSYEQYF

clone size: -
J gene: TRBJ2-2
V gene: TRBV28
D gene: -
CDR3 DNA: TGTGCCATTAAGGACAGCCGGAACACCGGGGAGCTGTTTTTT
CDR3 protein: CAIKDSRNTGELFF

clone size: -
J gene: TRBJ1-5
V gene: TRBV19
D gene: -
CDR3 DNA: TGTGCCAGTAGTATTCTTGGGCGGGTCAATCAGCCCCAGCATTTT
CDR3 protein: CASSILGRVNQPQHF

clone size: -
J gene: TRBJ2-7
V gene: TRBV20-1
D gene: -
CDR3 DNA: TGCAGTGCCGCCCTACCGGGGGGCCCCTACGAGCAGTACTTC
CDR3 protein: CSAALPGGPYEQYF

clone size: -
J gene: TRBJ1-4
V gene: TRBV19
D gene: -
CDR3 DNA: TGTGCCAGTAGTTTCAGGGCAATTAATGAAAAACTGTTTTTT
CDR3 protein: CASSFRAINEKLFF

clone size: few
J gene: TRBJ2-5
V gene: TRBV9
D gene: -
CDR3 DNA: TGTGCCAGCAGCGCCGCTGCTAGAAACCAAGAGACCCAGTACTTC
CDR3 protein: CASSAAARNQETQYF

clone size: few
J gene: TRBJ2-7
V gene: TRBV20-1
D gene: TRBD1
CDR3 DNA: TGCAGTGCTAGTCGACAGGGGAGCACCTACGAGCAGTACTTC
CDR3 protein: CSASRQGSTYEQYF

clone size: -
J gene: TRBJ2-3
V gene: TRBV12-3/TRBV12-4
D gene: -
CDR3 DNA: TGTGCCAGCAGCCCCAGTGGTGAGCGGGCTACGCAGTATTTT
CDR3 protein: CASSPSGERATQYF

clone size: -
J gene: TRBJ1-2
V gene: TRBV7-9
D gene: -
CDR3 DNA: TGTGCCAGCAGCCTCGACAGGTCCAACTATGGCTACACCTTC
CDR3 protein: CASSLDRSNYGYTF

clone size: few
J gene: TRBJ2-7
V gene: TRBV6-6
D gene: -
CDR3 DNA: TGTGCCAGCAGGCACGGTGGGAGATCCTACGAGCAGTACTTC
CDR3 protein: CASRHGGRSYEQYF

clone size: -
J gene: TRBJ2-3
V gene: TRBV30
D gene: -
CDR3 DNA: TGTGCCTGGAGTGTAGGAGGAGATACGCAGTATTTT
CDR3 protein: CAWSVGGDTQYF

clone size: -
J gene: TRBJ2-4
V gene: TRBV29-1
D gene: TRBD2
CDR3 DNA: TGCAGCGTTGAAGATTTTCGGGGCCCCGGGGGGAATAACATTCAGTACTTC
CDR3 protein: CSVEDFRGPGGNNIQYF

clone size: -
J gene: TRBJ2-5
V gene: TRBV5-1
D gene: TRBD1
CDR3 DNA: TGCGCCAGCAGCTTGTTAGGCCAGGGGGAAGAGACCCAGTACTTC
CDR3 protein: CASSLLGQGEETQYF

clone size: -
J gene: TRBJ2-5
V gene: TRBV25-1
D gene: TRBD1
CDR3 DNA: TGTGCCAGCAGTGTCGGGACAGGGCTGAATGAGCAGTACTTC
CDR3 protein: CASSVGTGLNEQYF

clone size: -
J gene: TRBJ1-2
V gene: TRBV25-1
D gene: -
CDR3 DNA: TGTGCCAGCAGTGTGATAAACCCCACAGAGGGCTATGGCTACACCTTC
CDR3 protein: CASSVINPTEGYGYTF

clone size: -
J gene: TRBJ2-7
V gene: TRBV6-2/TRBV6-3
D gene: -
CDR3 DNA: TGTGCCAGCAGCCCAAGCAATCCCATCCTTAACAATGAGCAGTACTTC
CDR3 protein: CASSPSNPILNNEQYF

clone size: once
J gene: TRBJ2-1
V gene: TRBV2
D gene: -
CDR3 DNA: TGTGCCAGCAGTCACGAGGCCGGCAATGAGCAGTTCTTC
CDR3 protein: CASSHEAGNEQFF

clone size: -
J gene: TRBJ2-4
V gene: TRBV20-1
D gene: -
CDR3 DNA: TGCAGTGCCCCCGCTCCCGGAGCCAAAAACATTCAGTACTTC
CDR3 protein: CSAPAPGAKNIQYF

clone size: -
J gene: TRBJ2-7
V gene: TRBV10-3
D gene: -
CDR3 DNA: TGTGCCATCAGCACGATACAGGGCCACGAGCAGTACTTC
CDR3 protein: CAISTIQGHEQYF

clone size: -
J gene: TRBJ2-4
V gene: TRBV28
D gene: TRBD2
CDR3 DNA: TGTGCCAGCAGTCCCCTTTGGTTAGCGGGAGCTGGCATTCAGTACTTC
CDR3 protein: CASSPLWLAGAGIQYF

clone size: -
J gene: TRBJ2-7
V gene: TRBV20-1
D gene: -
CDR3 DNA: TGCAGTGCTAGTTCGGGCATATACGAGCAGTACTTC
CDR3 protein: CSASSGIYEQYF

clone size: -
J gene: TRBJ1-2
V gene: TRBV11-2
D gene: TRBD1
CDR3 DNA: TGTGCCAGCAGCAGACGACAGGGAGAGAACTATGGCTACACCTTC
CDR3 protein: CASSRRQGENYGYTF

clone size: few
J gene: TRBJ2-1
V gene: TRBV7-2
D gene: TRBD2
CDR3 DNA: TGTGCCAGCAGCTTCAACAGCGGGGGATACAATGAGCAGTTCTTC
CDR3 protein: CASSFNSGGYNEQFF

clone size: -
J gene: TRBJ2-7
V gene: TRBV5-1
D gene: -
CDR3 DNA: TGCGCCAGCAGCTTGGAACAGGGCCAGCGCGAGCAGTACTTC
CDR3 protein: CASSLEQGQREQYF

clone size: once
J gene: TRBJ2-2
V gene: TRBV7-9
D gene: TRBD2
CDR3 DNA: TGTGCCAGCAACGAAGGGTCGACTAGCGGGGGGCCGAACACCGGGGAGCTGTTTTTT
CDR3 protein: CASNEGSTSGGPNTGELFF

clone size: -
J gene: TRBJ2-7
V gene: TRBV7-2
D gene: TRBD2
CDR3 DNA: TGTGCCAGCAGCCAACTAGCGGGATTACCCGAGCAGTACTTC
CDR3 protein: CASSQLAGLPEQYF

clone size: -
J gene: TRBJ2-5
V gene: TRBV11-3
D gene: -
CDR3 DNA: TGTGCCAGCAGTCCAGCCCGGAGGGCGCCTCGAGAGCAGTACTTC
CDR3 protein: CASSPARRAPREQYF

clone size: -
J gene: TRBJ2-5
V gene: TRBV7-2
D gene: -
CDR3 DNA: TGTGCCAGCAGCTTAGGGGGGGACAGATTACAAGAGACCCAGTACTTC
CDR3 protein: CASSLGGDRLQETQYF

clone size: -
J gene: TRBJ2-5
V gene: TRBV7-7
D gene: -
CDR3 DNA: TGTGCTAGCGTATGGACTATTCAACGCCAAGAGACCCAGTACTTC
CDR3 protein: CASVWTIQRQETQYF

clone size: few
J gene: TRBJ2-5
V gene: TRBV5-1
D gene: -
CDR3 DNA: TGCGCCAGCAGCGGGAGGTCCCCTAGGGAGACCCAGTACTTC
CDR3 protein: CASSGRSPRETQYF

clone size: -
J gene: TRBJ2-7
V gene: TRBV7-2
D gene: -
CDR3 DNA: TGTGCCAGCAGCTTTAGAACCATGAGGGACGAGCAGTACTTC
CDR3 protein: CASSFRTMRDEQYF

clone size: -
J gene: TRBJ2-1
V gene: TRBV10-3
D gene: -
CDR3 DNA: TGTGCCATCAGTGAGAAGGGCAATGAGCAGTTCTTC
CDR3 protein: CAISEKGNEQFF

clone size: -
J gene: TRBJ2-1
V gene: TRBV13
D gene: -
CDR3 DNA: TGTGCCAGCAGCTTAGGCCTCCGGCATCTCAATGAGCAGTTCTTC
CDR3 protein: CASSLGLRHLNEQFF

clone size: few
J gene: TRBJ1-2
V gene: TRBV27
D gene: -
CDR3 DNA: TGTGCCAGCAGGGACTACGAAGGCTACACCTTC
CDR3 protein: CASRDYEGYTF

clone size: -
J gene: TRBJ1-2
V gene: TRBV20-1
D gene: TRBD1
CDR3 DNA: TGCAGTGCTAGAGGGGGAGGGACAGGGGAAGGCTACACCTTC
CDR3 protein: CSARGGGTGEGYTF

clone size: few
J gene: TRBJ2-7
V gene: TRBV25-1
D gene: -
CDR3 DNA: TGTGCCAGCACATCCTGGAACGAGCAGTACTTC
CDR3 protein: CASTSWNEQYF

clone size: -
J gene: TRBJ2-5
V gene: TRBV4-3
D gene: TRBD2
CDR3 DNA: TGCGCCAGCAGCCGAGCCGGGACTAGCGGGGGCAATGAGCAGTACTTC
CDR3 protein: CASSRAGTSGGNEQYF